The clone carrying this TCR beta chain was observed a few times. TCRdb ran MiXCR on the RT-PCR reads and lists one entry per CDR3 protein. Altogether fewer than 750,000 distinct CDR3 sequences are present, around 15% being singletons, with the ten largest covering more than 9.5%. These data come from a study of response to subunit inactivated influenza vaccine. The specimen comprised PBMCs from blood, sampled 11 to 12 days after vaccination. The sequence was obtained from a man aged 50 to 60 who received an inactivated influenza vaccine.

CDR3 DNA: TGTGCCAGCAGGGCGCTAGCAGATACGCAGTATTTT. Amino acid sequence: CASRALADTQYF. V usage is TRBV6-2 or TRBV6-3 and J usage is TRBJ2-3; D not certain. The germline CDR1 and CDR2 sequences are MNHEY and SVGEGT. Trimming stripped 6 bases from V and 4 bases from J, with 8 bases between. This CDR3 is built from 12 residues.